This TCR beta chain appears in the sequencing data of a study of memory CD4+ T cells and cytomegalovirus serostatus. Study background: Donors were healthy Belgian adults, under ten CMV seropositive and about two dozen seronegative. The study's findings and limits: Of under 200 reported CMV TCRbeta sequences, 60 to 85 were found in memory CD4+ repertoires. Suggested: most of the CMV-linked TCR signature lies in CD4+ memory cells.

There are 15 residues in the CDR3. The J segment lost 3 bases and the V segment lost 6 bases, leaving 11 bases of the junction unmatched. Germline lookup yields CDR1 MNHNY and CDR2 SVGAGI (reference sequence). Comments on this clone: Its antigen is unidentified.

The assay was immunoSEQ multiplex PCR, and TCRdb's table has in-frame clones only and misses some. Among 50,000 to 60,000 clones listed, 82% were seen once. The sort gate was single viable CD3+CD4+CD8-CD45RO+ cells for memory CD4+ T cells. The gene calls are TRBV6-6 and TRBJ2-7, with 7 nucleotides matching TRBD1. This sequence was found in an adult in good health and CMV-seronegative. The sequencing sample was made of memory CD4+ T cells from blood. DNA of the CDR3: TGTGCCAGCAGCCCTAGACAGGGCGGTTTCTACGAGCAGTACTTC. It encodes CASSPRQGGFYEQYF.